This TCR beta chain comes out of a study of T cell clonotyping in hematopoietic cell transplantation. Study-wide results and limits: Recipient TCR diversity dropped after transplant; expanded clonotypes rose from day 30 to 180. Few recipient clonotypes overlapped donors; over 95% were de novo at given depth.

As to this clone: What it binds is not known.

The CDR3 totals 15 residues. Trimming at V came to 3 bases and at J to 1 base, leaving 1 base not matched to a gene. Per germline, CDR1 SGHRS and CDR2 YFSETQ. Sequencing used immunoSEQ multiplex PCR; TCRdb keeps in-frame clones, though not all of them. The data show about 2,200 clones, about four fifths seen once. This TCR was recovered from a male patient aged 45-59 years who had an allogeneic stem cell transplant from a related donor, so the T cells may come from the graft donor. Some clones in this sample may be carry-over from other donors' samples. The source was PBMCs, collected 100 days after allogeneic stem cell transplant. The rearrangement links TRBV5-1 to TRBJ2-2; 9 bases line up with TRBD1. The CDR3 nucleotides are TGCGCCAGCAGCTCGGGACAGGGGAACACCGGGGAGCTGTTTTTT. Translation gives CASSSGQGNTGELFF.